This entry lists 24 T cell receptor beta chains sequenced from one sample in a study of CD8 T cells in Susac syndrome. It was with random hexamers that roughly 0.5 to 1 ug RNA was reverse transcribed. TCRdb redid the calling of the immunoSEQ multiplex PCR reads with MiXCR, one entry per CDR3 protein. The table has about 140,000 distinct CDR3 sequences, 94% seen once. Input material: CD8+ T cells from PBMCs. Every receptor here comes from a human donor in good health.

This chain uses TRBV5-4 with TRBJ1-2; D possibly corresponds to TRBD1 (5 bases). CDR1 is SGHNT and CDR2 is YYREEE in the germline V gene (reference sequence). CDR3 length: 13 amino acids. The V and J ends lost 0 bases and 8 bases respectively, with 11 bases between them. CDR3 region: CASSLVGGEGYTF. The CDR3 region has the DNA TGTGCCAGCAGCTTGGTTGGGGGAGAGGGCTACACCTTC. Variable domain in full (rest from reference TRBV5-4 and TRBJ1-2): ETGVTQSPTHLIKTRGQQVTLRCSSQSGHNTVSWYQQALGQGPQFIFQYYREEENGRGNFPPRFSGLQFPNYSSELNVNALELDDSALYLCASSLVGGEGYTFGSGTRLTVV.

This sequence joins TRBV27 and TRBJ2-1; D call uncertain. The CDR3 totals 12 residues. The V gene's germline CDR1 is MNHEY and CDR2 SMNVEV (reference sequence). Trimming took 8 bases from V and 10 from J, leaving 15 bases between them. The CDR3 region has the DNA TGTGCCAGCGGCTTTTTAGGTGTCGAGCAGTTCTTC. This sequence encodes CASGFLGVEQFF.

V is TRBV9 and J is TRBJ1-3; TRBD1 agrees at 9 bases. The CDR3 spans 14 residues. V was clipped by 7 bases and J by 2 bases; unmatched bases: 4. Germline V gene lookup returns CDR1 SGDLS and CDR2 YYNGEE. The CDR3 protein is CASRGTGTGNTIYF. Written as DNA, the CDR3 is TGTGCCAGCCGGGGGACAGGGACTGGAAACACCATATATTTT.

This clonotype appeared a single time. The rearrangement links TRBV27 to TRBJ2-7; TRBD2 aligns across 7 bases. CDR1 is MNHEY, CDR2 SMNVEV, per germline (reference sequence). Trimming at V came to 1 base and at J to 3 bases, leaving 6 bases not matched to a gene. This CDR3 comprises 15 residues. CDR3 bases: TGTGCCAGCAGTTTATTCCCGGCTAGCGGCTACGAGCAGTACTTC. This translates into CASSLFPASGYEQYF.

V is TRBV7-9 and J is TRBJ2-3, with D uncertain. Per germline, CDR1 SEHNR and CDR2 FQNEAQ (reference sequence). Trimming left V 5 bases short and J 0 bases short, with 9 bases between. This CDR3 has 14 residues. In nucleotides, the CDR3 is TGTGCCAGCAGCATACCGACTAGCACAGATACGCAGTATTTT. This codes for CASSIPTSTDTQYF.

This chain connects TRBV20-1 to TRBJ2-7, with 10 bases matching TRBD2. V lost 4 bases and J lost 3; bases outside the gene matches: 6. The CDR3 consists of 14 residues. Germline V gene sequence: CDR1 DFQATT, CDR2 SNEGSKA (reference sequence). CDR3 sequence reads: CSANPLAGFYEQYF. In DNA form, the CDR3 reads TGCAGTGCTAACCCACTAGCGGGATTCTACGAGCAGTACTTC.

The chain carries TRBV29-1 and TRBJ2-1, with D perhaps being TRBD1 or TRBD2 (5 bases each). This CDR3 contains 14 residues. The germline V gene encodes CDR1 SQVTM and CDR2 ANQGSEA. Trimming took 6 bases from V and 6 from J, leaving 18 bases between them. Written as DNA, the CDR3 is TGCAGCGTCCTCCCGGGGCCAGGAGGCAATGAGCAGTTCTTC. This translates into CSVLPGPGGNEQFF.

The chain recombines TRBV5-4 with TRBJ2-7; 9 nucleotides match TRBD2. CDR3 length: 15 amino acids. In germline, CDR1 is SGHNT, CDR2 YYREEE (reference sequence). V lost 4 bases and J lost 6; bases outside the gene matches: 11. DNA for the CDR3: TGTGCCAGCAGCGCGGCGGGCGGGAGGGCCAGCGAGCAGTACTTC. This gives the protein CASSAAGGRASEQYF.

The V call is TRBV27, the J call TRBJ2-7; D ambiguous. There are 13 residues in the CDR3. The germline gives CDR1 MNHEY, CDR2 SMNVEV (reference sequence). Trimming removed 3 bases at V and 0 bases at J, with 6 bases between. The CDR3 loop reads CASSFGHSYEQYF. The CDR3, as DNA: TGTGCCAGCAGTTTCGGTCACTCCTACGAGCAGTACTTC.

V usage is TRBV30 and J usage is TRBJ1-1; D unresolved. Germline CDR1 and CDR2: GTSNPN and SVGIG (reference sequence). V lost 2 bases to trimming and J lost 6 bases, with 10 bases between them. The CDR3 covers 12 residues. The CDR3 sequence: CAWSFSNPEAFF. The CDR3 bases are TGTGCCTGGAGTTTCTCTAACCCTGAAGCTTTCTTT.

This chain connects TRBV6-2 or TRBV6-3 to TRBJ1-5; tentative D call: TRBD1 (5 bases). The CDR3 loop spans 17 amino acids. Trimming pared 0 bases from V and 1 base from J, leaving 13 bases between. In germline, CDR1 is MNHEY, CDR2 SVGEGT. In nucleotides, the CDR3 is TGTGCCAGCAGTTACTCAGCAGGGCCCGGCAGCAATCAGCCCCAGCATTTT. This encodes CASSYSAGPGSNQPQHF.

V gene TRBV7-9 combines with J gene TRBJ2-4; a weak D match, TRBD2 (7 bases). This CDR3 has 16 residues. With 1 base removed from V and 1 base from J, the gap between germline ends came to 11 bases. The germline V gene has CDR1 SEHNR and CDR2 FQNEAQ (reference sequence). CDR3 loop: CASSLVGGLAKNIQYF. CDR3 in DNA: TGTGCCAGCAGCTTAGTGGGGGGGCTCGCCAAAAACATTCAGTACTTC.

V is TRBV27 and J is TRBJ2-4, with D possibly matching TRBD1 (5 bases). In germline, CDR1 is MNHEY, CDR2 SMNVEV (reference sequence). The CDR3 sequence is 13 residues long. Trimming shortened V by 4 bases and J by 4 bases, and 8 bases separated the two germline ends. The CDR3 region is CASSSGSKNIQYF. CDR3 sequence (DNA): TGTGCCAGCAGTTCAGGGTCTAAAAACATTCAGTACTTC.

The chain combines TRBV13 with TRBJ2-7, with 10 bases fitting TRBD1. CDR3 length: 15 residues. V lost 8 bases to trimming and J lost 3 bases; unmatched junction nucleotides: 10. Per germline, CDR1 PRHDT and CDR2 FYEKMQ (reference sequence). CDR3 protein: CASARRDRGNYEQYF. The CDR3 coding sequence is TGTGCCAGCGCTAGACGGGACAGGGGAAACTACGAGCAGTACTTC.

The CDR3 spells CASSPTGDGNWNEQYF. The DNA of the CDR3 is TGTGCCAGCAGCCCAACAGGGGACGGGAATTGGAACGAGCAGTACTTC. The J gene is TRBJ2-7, the V gene TRBV7-8; 7 nucleotides align to TRBD1. The CDR3 runs 16 residues. V dropped 5 bases and J dropped 5; count of bases not matched to a gene: 15. The germline CDR1 and CDR2 sequences are SGHVS and FQNEAQ.

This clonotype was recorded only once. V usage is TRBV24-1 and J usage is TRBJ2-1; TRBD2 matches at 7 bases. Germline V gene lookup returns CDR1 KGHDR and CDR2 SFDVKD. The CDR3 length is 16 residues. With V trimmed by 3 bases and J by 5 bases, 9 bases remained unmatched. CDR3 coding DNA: TGTGCCACCAGTGATCGCGGGACTACCGTGAACAATGAGCAGTTCTTC. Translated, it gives CATSDRGTTVNNEQFF.

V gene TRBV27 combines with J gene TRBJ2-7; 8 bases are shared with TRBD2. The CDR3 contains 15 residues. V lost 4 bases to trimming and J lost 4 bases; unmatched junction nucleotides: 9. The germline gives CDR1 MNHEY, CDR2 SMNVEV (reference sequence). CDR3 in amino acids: CASSYPGTRLYEQYF. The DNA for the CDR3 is TGTGCCAGCAGTTATCCCGGGACTAGACTGTACGAGCAGTACTTC.

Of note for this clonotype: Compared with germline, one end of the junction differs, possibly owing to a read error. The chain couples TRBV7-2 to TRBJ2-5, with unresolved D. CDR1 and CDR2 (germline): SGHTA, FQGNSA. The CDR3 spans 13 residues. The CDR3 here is CASSLVWVHSSDF. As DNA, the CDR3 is TGTGCCAGCAGCTTAGTGTGGGTCCACTCGAGCGACTTC.

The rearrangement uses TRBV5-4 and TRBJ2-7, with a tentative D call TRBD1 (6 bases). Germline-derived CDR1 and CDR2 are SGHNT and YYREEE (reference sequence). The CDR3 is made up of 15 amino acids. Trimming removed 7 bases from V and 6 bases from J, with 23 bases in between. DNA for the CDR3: TGTGCCAGCGCCCAGTGGGGGACACCAACCTCCGAGCAGTACTTC. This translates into CASAQWGTPTSEQYF.

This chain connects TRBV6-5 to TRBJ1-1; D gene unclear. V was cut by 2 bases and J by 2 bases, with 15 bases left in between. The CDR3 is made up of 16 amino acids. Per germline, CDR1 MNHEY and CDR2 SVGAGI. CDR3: CASSYGQIGHNTEAFF. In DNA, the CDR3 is TGTGCCAGCAGTTACGGCCAGATTGGGCACAACACTGAAGCTTTCTTT.

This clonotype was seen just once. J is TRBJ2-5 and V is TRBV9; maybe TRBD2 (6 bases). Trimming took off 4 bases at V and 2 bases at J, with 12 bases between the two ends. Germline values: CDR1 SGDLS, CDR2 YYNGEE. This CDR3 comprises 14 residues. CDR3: CASSLSGTQETQYF. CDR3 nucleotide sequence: TGTGCCAGCAGCCTCTCCGGGACTCAAGAGACCCAGTACTTC.

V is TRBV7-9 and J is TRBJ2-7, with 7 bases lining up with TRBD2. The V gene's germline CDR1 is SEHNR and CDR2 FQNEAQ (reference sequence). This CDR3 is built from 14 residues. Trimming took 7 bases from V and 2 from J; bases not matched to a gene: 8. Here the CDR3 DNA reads TGTGCCAGCAATTTTAGGGACTACACCTACGAGCAGTACTTC. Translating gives CASNFRDYTYEQYF.

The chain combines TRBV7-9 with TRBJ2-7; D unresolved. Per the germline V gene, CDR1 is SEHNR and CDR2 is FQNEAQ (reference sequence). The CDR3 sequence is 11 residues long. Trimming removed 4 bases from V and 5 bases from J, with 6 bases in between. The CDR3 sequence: CASSSSNEQYF. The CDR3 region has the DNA TGTGCCAGCAGCTCGTCGAACGAGCAGTACTTC.

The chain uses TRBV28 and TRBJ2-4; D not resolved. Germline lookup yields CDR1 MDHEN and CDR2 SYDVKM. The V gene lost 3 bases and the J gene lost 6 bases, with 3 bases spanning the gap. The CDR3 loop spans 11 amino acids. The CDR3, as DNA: TGTGCCAGCAGTTTTTTAAACATTCAGTACTTC. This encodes CASSFLNIQYF.